This entry is about one TCR beta chain. Using a J-beta primer mix together with a sample-barcoded 5' primer, a second PCR was run for about 7 to 12 cycles. TCRdb independently ran MiXCR on the 5' RACE reads; one entry per CDR3 protein. The sample includes 1 million or so distinct CDR3 sequences, less than 25% seen only once; the top ten take approximately 0.75%. CDR1 is LNHNV and CDR2 is YYDKDF in the germline V gene (reference sequence). This CDR3 contains 14 residues. V lost 4 bases to trimming and J lost 4 bases; unmatched junction nucleotides: 5. The sample originates from a study of blood T cells in healthy people across ages. The sample was also reused in another study, on T cells of mothers and their children.

Sequencing input: blood. V and J are TRBV15 and TRBJ2-7; TRBD1 matches at 9 bases. This TCR came from a girl aged 2-10 years in good health. CDR3 nucleotides: TGTGCCACCAGCATGAGGACAGGGGTGTACGAGCAGTACTTC. The encoded protein is CATSMRTGVYEQYF.